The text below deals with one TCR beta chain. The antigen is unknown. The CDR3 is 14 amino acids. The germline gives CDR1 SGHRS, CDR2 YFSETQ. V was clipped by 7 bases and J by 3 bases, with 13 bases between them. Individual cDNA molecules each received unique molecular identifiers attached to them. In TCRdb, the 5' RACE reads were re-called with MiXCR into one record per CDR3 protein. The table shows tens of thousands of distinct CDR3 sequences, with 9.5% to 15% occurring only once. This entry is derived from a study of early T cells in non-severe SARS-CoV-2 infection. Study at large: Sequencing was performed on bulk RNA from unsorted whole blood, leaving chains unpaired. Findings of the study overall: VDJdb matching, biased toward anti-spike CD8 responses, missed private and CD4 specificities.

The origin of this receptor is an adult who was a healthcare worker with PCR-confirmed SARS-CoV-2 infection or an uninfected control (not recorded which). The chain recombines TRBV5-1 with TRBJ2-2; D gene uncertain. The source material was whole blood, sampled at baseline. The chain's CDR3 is CASREVGYTGELFF. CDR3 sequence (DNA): TGCGCCAGCCGCGAGGTTGGTTACACCGGGGAGCTGTTTTTT. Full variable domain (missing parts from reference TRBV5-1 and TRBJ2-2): KAGVTQTPRYLIKTRGQQVTLSCSPISGHRSVSWYQQTPGQGLQFLFEYFSETQRNKGNFPGRFSGRQFSNSRSEMNVSTLELGDSALYLCASREVGYTGELFFGEGSRLTVL.